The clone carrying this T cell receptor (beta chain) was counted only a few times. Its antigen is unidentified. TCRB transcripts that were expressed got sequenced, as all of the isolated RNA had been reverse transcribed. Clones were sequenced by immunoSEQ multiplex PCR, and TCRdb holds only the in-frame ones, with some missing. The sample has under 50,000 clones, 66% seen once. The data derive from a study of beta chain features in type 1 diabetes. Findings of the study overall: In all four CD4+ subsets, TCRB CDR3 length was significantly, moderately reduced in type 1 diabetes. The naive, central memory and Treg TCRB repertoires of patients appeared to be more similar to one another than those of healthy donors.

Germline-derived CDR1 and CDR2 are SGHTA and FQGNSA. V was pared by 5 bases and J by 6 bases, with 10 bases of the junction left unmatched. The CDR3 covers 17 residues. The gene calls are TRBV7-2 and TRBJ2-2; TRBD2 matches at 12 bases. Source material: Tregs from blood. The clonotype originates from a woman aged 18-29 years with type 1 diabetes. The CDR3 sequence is CASSTPWLAGGPGELFF. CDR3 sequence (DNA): TGTGCCAGCAGCACCCCCTGGCTAGCGGGAGGGCCCGGGGAGCTGTTTTTT. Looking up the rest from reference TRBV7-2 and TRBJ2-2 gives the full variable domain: GAGVSQSPSNKVTEKGKDVELRCDPISGHTALYWYRQSLGQGLEFLIYFQGNSAPDKSGLPSDRFSAERTGGSVSTLTIQRTQQEDSAVYLCASSTPWLAGGPGELFFGEGSRLTVL.